The sequence of this T cell receptor (beta chain) was determined in a study of blood T cell repertoires in COVID-19. The CDR3 loop spans 16 amino acids. Germline V gene sequence: CDR1 MNHEY, CDR2 SVGAGI. V was pared by 2 bases and J by 7 bases, with 7 bases of the junction left unmatched. The assay was immunoSEQ multiplex PCR, and TCRdb's table has in-frame clones only and misses some. The sample shows about 73,000 clones, roughly 80% of them seen only once. The sequenced material came from peripheral blood. V and J are TRBV6-5 and TRBJ2-1; 11 nucleotides align to TRBD2. The source is a man in his fifties or sixties with acute or convalescent COVID-19. The CDR3 spells CASSYGGSGGANEQFF. For the CDR3, the DNA is TGTGCCAGCAGTTACGGAGGTAGCGGGGGGGCTAATGAGCAGTTCTTC.